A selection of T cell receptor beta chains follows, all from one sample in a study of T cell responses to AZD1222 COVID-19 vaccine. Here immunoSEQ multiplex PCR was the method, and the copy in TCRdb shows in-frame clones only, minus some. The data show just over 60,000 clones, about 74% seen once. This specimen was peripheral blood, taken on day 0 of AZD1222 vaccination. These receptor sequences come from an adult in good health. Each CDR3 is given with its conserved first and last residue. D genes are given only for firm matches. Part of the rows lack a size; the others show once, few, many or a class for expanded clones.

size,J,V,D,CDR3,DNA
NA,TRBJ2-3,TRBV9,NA,CASSVNRDTQYF,TGTGCCAGCAGCGTAAACCGCGATACGCAGTATTTT
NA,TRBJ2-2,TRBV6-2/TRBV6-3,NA,CASSYSYTGELFF,TGTGCCAGCAGTTACTCCTACACCGGGGAGCTGTTTTTT
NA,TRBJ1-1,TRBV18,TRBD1,CASSRTQGADTEAFF,TGTGCCAGCTCGCGAACCCAGGGGGCCGACACTGAAGCTTTCTTT
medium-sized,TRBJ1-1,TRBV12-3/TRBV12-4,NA,CASSLGTEAFF,TGTGCCAGCAGTTTAGGAACTGAAGCTTTCTTT
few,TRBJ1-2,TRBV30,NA,CAWSDGVNYGYTF,TGTGCCTGGAGTGATGGGGTAAACTATGGCTACACCTTC
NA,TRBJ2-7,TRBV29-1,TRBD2,CSVSSGEGTHEQYF,TGCAGCGTGTCGAGCGGGGAGGGCACGCACGAGCAGTACTTC
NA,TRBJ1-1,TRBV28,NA,CASRGGSRTEAFF,TGTGCCAGCAGGGGAGGTTCAAGAACTGAAGCTTTCTTT
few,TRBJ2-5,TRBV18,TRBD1,CASSPRARGNETQYF,TGTGCCAGCTCACCAAGGGCCAGGGGGAACGAGACCCAGTACTTC
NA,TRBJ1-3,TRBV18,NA,CASSPPGLRSGNTIYF,TGTGCCAGCTCACCCCCAGGTTTGAGGTCTGGAAACACCATATATTTT
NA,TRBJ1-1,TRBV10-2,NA,CASKPHTGTTEAFF,TGCGCCAGCAAGCCCCACACAGGGACCACTGAAGCTTTCTTT
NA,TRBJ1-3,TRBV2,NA,CASNPPEGTGNTIYF,TGTGCCAGCAACCCTCCGGAGGGGACTGGAAACACCATATATTTT
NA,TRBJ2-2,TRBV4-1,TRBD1,CASSRDRTNTGELFF,TGCGCCAGCAGCCGGGACAGGACGAACACCGGGGAGCTGTTTTTT
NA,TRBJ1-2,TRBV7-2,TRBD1,CASSLEGARGYTF,TGTGCCAGCAGCTTAGAGGGGGCGCGCGGCTACACCTTC
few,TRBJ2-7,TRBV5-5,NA,CASSYRLGEQYF,TGTGCCAGCAGCTACCGACTCGGAGAGCAGTACTTC
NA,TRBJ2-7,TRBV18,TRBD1,CASSPRTGDYEQYF,TGTGCCAGCTCACCTCGGACAGGGGATTACGAGCAGTACTTC
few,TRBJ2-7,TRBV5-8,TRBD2,CASSRTSGGPYEQYF,TGTGCCAGCAGCCGGACTAGCGGGGGGCCCTACGAGCAGTACTTC